The 30 T cell receptor beta chains in this list originate from one sample, sequenced in a study of CD8 T cells in Susac syndrome. About 0.45 to 1 ug RNA was reverse transcribed with random hexamers. TCRdb recomputed calls from the immunoSEQ multiplex PCR reads with MiXCR, one row per CDR3 protein. The data show around 180,000 distinct CDR3 sequences, 90% to 96% seen once. The sample taken for sequencing was CD4+ T cells from PBMCs. The receptors originated from a human donor with multiple sclerosis.

V is TRBV29-1 and J is TRBJ2-1, with a possible D match to TRBD2 (5 bases). V was clipped by 4 bases and J by 6 bases, with 10 bases between them. Germline lookup yields CDR1 SQVTM and CDR2 ANQGSEA. The CDR3 spans 12 residues. The CDR3 reads CSVAPGFNEQFF. CDR3 DNA sequence: TGCAGCGTTGCCCCGGGATTCAATGAGCAGTTCTTC.

V and J are TRBV3-1 and TRBJ2-3; D is undetermined. Germline V gene data show CDR1 as LGHDT and CDR2 as YNNKEL (reference sequence). The CDR3 is made up of 12 amino acids. V gave up 2 bases and J gave up 6 bases, with 6 bases separating them. Here the CDR3 reads CASSQSRDTQYF. CDR3 DNA sequence: TGTGCCAGCAGCCAATCGCGGGATACGCAGTATTTT.

The rearrangement links TRBV5-1 to TRBJ1-5, with 9 bases fitting TRBD1. With V trimmed by 0 bases and J by 4 bases, 5 bases remained unmatched. The germline CDR1 and CDR2 sequences are SGHRS and YFSETQ. This CDR3 has 16 residues. The CDR3 region is CASSLGTGEQNQPQHF. For the CDR3, the DNA is TGCGCCAGCAGCTTGGGGACAGGGGAGCAAAATCAGCCCCAGCATTTT.

The chain combines TRBV6-1 with TRBJ2-1; the D is unclear. Germline-derived CDR1 and CDR2 are MNHNS and SASEGT. This CDR3 region has 16 residues. The V end lost 3 bases, the J end lost 0 bases, and 12 bases lay between the germline ends. CDR3 sequence reads: CASSERRLLSYNEQFF. Here the CDR3 DNA reads TGTGCCAGCAGTGAGCGGAGACTTCTCTCCTACAATGAGCAGTTCTTC.

The chain combines TRBV10-3 with TRBJ2-7; 7 bases line up with TRBD1. The CDR3 contains 16 residues. CDR1 and CDR2 (germline): ENHRY, SYGVKD. J was trimmed by 3 bases and V by 5 bases; bases with no gene match: 13. This chain's CDR3 is CAISWDSGGVGYEQYF. As DNA, the CDR3 is TGTGCCATCAGTTGGGATTCAGGGGGAGTAGGCTACGAGCAGTACTTC.

The J gene is TRBJ2-7, the V gene TRBV27; D perhaps matches TRBD1 (5 bases). CDR1 is MNHEY and CDR2 is SMNVEV in the germline V gene (reference sequence). Trimming shortened V by 6 bases and J by 1 base, and 10 bases separated the two germline ends. The CDR3 extends over 13 amino acids. The CDR3 sequence: CASSRVGSYEQYF. CDR3 sequence (DNA): TGTGCCAGCAGCAGGGTAGGGTCCTACGAGCAGTACTTC.

This rearrangement joins TRBV19 to TRBJ2-3; no clear D gene. Per the germline V gene, CDR1 is LNHDA and CDR2 is SQIVND (reference sequence). Trimming cost V 5 bases and J 1 base, with 13 bases left between them. This CDR3 contains 15 residues. Here the CDR3 reads CASSLTAVGTDTQYF. The CDR3 DNA reads TGTGCCAGTAGTCTAACTGCTGTGGGCACAGATACGCAGTATTTT.

This chain joins TRBV20-1 and TRBJ1-5; D might be TRBD1 (5 bases). V shed 1 base and J shed 5 bases, with 9 bases lying between them. The CDR3 totals 13 residues. Germline CDR1 is DFQATT and CDR2 is SNEGSKA (reference sequence). The CDR3: CSARGGVDQPQHF. In DNA, the CDR3 is TGCAGTGCTAGAGGAGGGGTCGATCAGCCCCAGCATTTT.

This sequence joins TRBV6-6 and TRBJ1-2; no clear D gene. Deletions cut 8 bases from V and 3 bases from J, with 16 bases between. Germline assignment: CDR1 MNHNY and CDR2 SVGAGI (reference sequence). The length of the CDR3 is 14 residues. The CDR3 coding sequence is TGTGCCAGCCGCCCCAATGAGGGAGACTATGGCTACACCTTC. The encoded protein is CASRPNEGDYGYTF.

The chain recombines TRBV6-2 or TRBV6-3 with TRBJ2-7; TRBD2 agrees at 7 bases. The V and J ends lost 1 base and 4 bases, in that order; junction bases with no gene match: 7. Looked up from germline, CDR1 is MNHEY and CDR2 is SVGEGT. The CDR3 has 15 amino acids. CDR3 nucleotide sequence: TGTGCCAGCAGTTACTGGAAAGGGAGGGATTACGAGCAGTACTTC. Translating gives CASSYWKGRDYEQYF.

The rearrangement links TRBV20-1 to TRBJ1-6, with 9 bases that match TRBD1. The V gene's germline CDR1 is DFQATT and CDR2 SNEGSKA (reference sequence). V lost 3 bases to trimming and J lost 13 bases; unmatched junction nucleotides: 16. The CDR3 runs 16 residues. In nucleotides, the CDR3 is TGCAGTGCTAGTACCCGATGGACAGGGGTTCTTTCGCCCCTCCACTTT. Encoded protein: CSASTRWTGVLSPLHF.

CDR3 in DNA: TGTGCCAGCAGCGAATGGACTGAAGCTTTCTTT. Protein: CASSEWTEAFF. This rearrangement joins TRBV12-3 or TRBV12-4 to TRBJ1-1, with D unclear. CDR3 size: 11 residues. V gave up 6 bases and J gave up 5 bases, with 7 bases separating them.

The rearrangement uses TRBV27 and TRBJ1-1, with 11 bases identical to TRBD1. After removal of 7 bases from V and 10 bases from J, the junction contained 14 bases not matched to a gene. Germline-derived CDR1 and CDR2 are MNHEY and SMNVEV (reference sequence). The CDR3 extends over 15 amino acids. The CDR3 loop is CASNPGQGVVGRAFF. For the CDR3, the DNA is TGTGCCAGCAATCCGGGACAGGGGGTAGTAGGAAGAGCTTTCTTT.

V gene TRBV4-1 combines with J gene TRBJ2-1, with a possible D match to TRBD1 (5 bases). Deletions cut 4 bases from V and 8 bases from J, with 15 bases between. CDR3 length: 14 amino acids. Germline V lookup: CDR1 MGHRA, CDR2 YSYEKL. This chain's CDR3 is CASSLARAVDEQFF. The CDR3 region has the DNA TGCGCCAGCAGCCTCGCCAGGGCTGTGGATGAGCAGTTCTTC.

The genes are TRBV3-1 and TRBJ1-6; a weak D match, TRBD1 (6 bases). CDR1 and CDR2 from the germline V gene are LGHDT and YNNKEL (reference sequence). With 1 base removed from V and 5 bases from J, the gap between germline ends came to 12 bases. The CDR3 consists of 16 residues. CDR3 protein: CASSQARGADNSPLHF. The DNA for the CDR3 is TGTGCCAGCAGCCAAGCTCGGGGGGCGGATAATTCACCCCTCCACTTT.

A few counts support this clonotype. The V call is TRBV12-3 or TRBV12-4, the J call TRBJ2-7, with D unclear. The CDR3 sequence is 13 residues long. Trimming took off 1 base at V and 5 bases at J, with 9 bases between the two ends. The CDR3 sequence is CASSLVGVHEQYF. The CDR3 DNA is TGTGCCAGCAGTTTAGTTGGCGTCCACGAGCAGTACTTC.

The rearrangement links TRBV20-1 to TRBJ1-1, with D possibly matching TRBD1 (6 bases). The CDR3 is 15 amino acids. The V gene lost 2 bases and the J gene lost 8 bases, with 21 bases spanning the gap. The germline gives CDR1 DFQATT, CDR2 SNEGSKA (reference sequence). The CDR3 DNA sequence: TGCAGTGCTAGACAGACCAGGGGCCGTCTGGGGGAAGCTTTCTTT. Residues: CSARQTRGRLGEAFF.

The V gene is TRBV10-3, the J gene TRBJ2-5; D gene ambiguous. The CDR3 length is 13 residues. The V and J ends lost 11 bases and 0 bases respectively, with 13 bases between them. The germline V gene encodes CDR1 ENHRY and CDR2 SYGVKD. Written as DNA, the CDR3 is TGTGCCGCCACTGGCCCAAACCAAGAGACCCAGTACTTC. It specifies CAATGPNQETQYF.

The chain couples TRBV15 to TRBJ1-1; D not certain. The CDR3 length is 15 residues. The germline gives CDR1 LNHNV, CDR2 YYDKDF (reference sequence). With 0 bases removed from V and 4 bases from J, the gap between germline ends came to 12 bases. The CDR3 sequence: CATSRDRKGSTEAFF. The CDR3 DNA reads TGTGCCACCAGCAGAGATCGTAAAGGAAGCACTGAAGCTTTCTTT. The whole variable domain, remainder taken from reference TRBV15 and TRBJ1-1, is DAMVIQNPRYQVTQFGKPVTLSCSQTLNHNVMYWYQQKSSQAPKLLFHYYDKDFNNEADTPDNFQSRRPNTSFCFLDIRSPGLGDTAMYLCATSRDRKGSTEAFFGQGTRLTVV.

This sequence joins TRBV20-1 and TRBJ1-1, with 7 bases matching TRBD1. Germline V gene data show CDR1 as DFQATT and CDR2 as SNEGSKA (reference sequence). This CDR3 is built from 14 residues. Losses at the gene ends were 3 bases for V and 2 bases for J; bases not matched to a gene: 6. In nucleotides, the CDR3 is TGCAGTGCTAGGGTAGCAGGGGGAAACACTGAAGCTTTCTTT. It yields the protein CSARVAGGNTEAFF.

The chain combines TRBV5-4 with TRBJ2-2, with a tentative D call TRBD2 (6 bases). With 4 bases removed from V and 3 bases from J, the gap between germline ends came to 16 bases. Germline CDR1 reads SGHNT; CDR2 reads YYREEE (reference sequence). This CDR3 comprises 16 residues. The CDR3 reads CASSASAGSDTGELFF. Here the CDR3 DNA reads TGTGCCAGCAGCGCGAGTGCCGGGAGCGACACCGGGGAGCTGTTTTTT. Together with reference TRBV5-4 and TRBJ2-2, the CDR3 gives the full variable domain: ETGVTQSPTHLIKTRGQQVTLRCSSQSGHNTVSWYQQALGQGPQFIFQYYREEENGRGNFPPRFSGLQFPNYSSELNVNALELDDSALYLCASSASAGSDTGELFFGEGSRLTVL.

The rearrangement links TRBV30 to TRBJ1-1; D might be TRBD1 (6 bases). The CDR3 sequence is 13 residues long. V gave up 2 bases and J gave up 4 bases, with 11 bases separating them. The germline V gene has CDR1 GTSNPN and CDR2 SVGIG (reference sequence). This CDR3 reads CAWSQQGGTEAFF. For the CDR3, the DNA is TGTGCCTGGAGTCAACAGGGTGGCACTGAAGCTTTCTTT. Together with reference TRBV30 and TRBJ1-1, the CDR3 gives the full variable domain: SQTIHQWPATLVQPVGSPLSLECTVEGTSNPNLYWYRQAAGRGLQLLFYSVGIGQISSEVPQNLSASRPQDRQFILSSKKLLLSDSGFYLCAWSQQGGTEAFFGQGTRLTVV.

J is TRBJ2-2 and V is TRBV2, with D tentatively TRBD1 or TRBD2 (6 bases each). Trimming took 6 bases from V and 6 from J, leaving 17 bases between them. The CDR3 runs to 15 residues. Germline V gene sequence: CDR1 SNHLY, CDR2 FYNNEI. The CDR3 loop reads CASRGGASLPGELFF. The CDR3, as DNA: TGTGCCAGCAGGGGGGGCGCCTCCCTCCCCGGGGAGCTGTTTTTT.

The gene calls are TRBV11-3 and TRBJ2-1; 11 positions agree with TRBD1. The trim removed 9 bases at V and 6 bases at J, leaving 7 bases unmatched. Germline loops: CDR1 SGHNT, CDR2 YENEEA. The CDR3 has 14 amino acids. The CDR3, as DNA: TGTGCCAGTTCTGGGGACAGGGGGGCCAATGAGCAGTTCTTC. As protein: CASSGDRGANEQFF.

The V gene is TRBV6-1, the J gene TRBJ2-3; D might be TRBD1 (6 bases). CDR1 MNHNS and CDR2 SASEGT come from the germline V gene. CDR3 length: 18 amino acids. The V end was cut by 5 bases, the J end by 1 base, with 22 bases between. The CDR3, as DNA: TGTGCCAGCAGTCAGTCCACCAGGGGATGGGGAGGCACAGATACGCAGTATTTT. Protein product: CASSQSTRGWGGTDTQYF.

This chain connects TRBV20-1 to TRBJ2-3, with D perhaps TRBD1 (6 bases). Trimming took off 5 bases at V and 8 bases at J, with 23 bases between the two ends. The CDR3 loop spans 15 amino acids. Germline V gene sequence: CDR1 DFQATT, CDR2 SNEGSKA (reference sequence). The CDR3 is CSAGGSGGIYGTQYF. CDR3 nucleotide sequence: TGCAGTGCTGGGGGTTCTGGGGGCATTTATGGTACGCAGTATTTT.

The rearrangement uses TRBV28 and TRBJ2-5; the D gene could be TRBD1 or TRBD2 (5 bases each). This CDR3 spans 16 amino acids. Trimming removed 1 base from V and 4 bases from J, with 16 bases in between. Germline loops: CDR1 MDHEN, CDR2 SYDVKM. The CDR3 DNA reads TGTGCCAGCAGTTTATTCGGCAGGTCGAGGGGAGAGACCCAGTACTTC. Amino acid sequence: CASSLFGRSRGETQYF.

The chain recombines TRBV2 with TRBJ1-2, with TRBD1 identical over 8 bases. With 8 bases clipped from V and 4 bases from J, the junction kept 6 bases outside the gene matches. Germline V gene data show CDR1 as SNHLY and CDR2 as FYNNEI. The CDR3 totals 13 residues. The CDR3 DNA is TGTGCCAGCGGGGCCGGACAGGGCTATGGCTACACCTTC. This sequence encodes CASGAGQGYGYTF.

The chain combines TRBV3-1 with TRBJ2-5; D possibly corresponds to TRBD2 (5 bases). V was cut by 1 base and J by 0 bases, with 12 bases left in between. In germline, CDR1 is LGHDT, CDR2 YNNKEL (reference sequence). This CDR3 contains 16 residues. Here the CDR3 reads CASSQVSSRYQETQYF. CDR3 in DNA: TGTGCCAGCAGCCAAGTCTCTAGCCGGTACCAAGAGACCCAGTACTTC.

V is TRBV30 and J is TRBJ1-4; D unclear. V lost 5 bases and J 4 bases, leaving 8 bases between the germline ends. The V gene's germline CDR1 is GTSNPN and CDR2 SVGIG (reference sequence). This CDR3 is built from 12 residues. DNA for the CDR3: TGTGCCTGGCGACGGGGTAATGAAAAACTGTTTTTT. Protein product: CAWRRGNEKLFF.